The sample holds a few counts of the clone carrying this T cell receptor (beta chain). What it binds is not known. Trimming took off 2 bases at V and 8 bases at J, with 25 bases between the two ends. Germline lookup yields CDR1 LGHDT and CDR2 YNNKEL (reference sequence). The CDR3 runs to 18 residues. These data originate in a study of human T cells and chemical hapten exposure. Whole-study context: Skin on the upper inner arm, approximately 2 cm by approximately 2 cm in size, was sensitized with 2% DPC. Throughout a study of 20 to 25 weeks, patients underwent weekly scalp administration of diphenylcyclopropenone doses.

Time point noted: pre-sensitization, week 0. As for treatment: therapeutic diphenylcyclopropenone sensitization with weekly scalp DPC. At every patch-test visit, blood was drawn before the patch test was applied. Study findings and constraints: Significantly more large CDR3 similarity clusters arose among expanded TCRs than among controls.

TCRdb analysed the RACE reads with MiXCR anew, one entry per CDR3 protein. The sample carries about 350,000 distinct CDR3 sequences, around 5% recorded once. The TCR sequence derives from a woman under 30 with alopecia areata. Some clones in this sample may be carry-over from other donors' samples. Sample: whole blood, taken in connection with sensitization to the hapten diphenylcyclopropenone (DPC). The V call is TRBV3-1, the J call TRBJ2-1; weak D call: TRBD1 (6 bases). CDR3 DNA sequence: TGTGCCAGCAGCCAAAGTCCCGGGACACGGATATTACGATATGAGCAGTTCTTC. Protein sequence: CASSQSPGTRILRYEQFF.